Here is one T cell receptor (beta chain) with its context. The antigen is not known. Data came from immunoSEQ multiplex PCR; TCRdb stores just in-frame clones and leaves some out. Here the sample spans around 40,000 clones, roughly 78% being singletons. The sample belongs to a study of PD-1 blockade in classical Hodgkin lymphoma. Study-wide findings and caveats: Later analyses included only patients treated at least 1 year post-ASCT. The drivers behind the repertoire differences, possibly disease activity or prior therapy, remain undefined. Unlike CD8+ TCR diversity, which did not rise significantly by C4D1, CD4+ TCR diversity did.

Germline lookup yields CDR1 LNHDA and CDR2 SQIVND (reference sequence). V lost 1 base to trimming and J lost 3 bases, with 21 bases between them. This CDR3 spans 18 amino acids. Relapse was seen in all patients after autologous stem cell transplantation, and brentuximab vedotin exposure was variable. Sequenced here: peripheral blood mononuclear cells (PBMCs), sampled at baseline. This clonotype was sampled from a human donor with classical Hodgkin lymphoma. The V and J genes are TRBV19 and TRBJ1-2, with a possible D match to TRBD1 (6 bases). The CDR3: CASSIAGLGGAEDYGYTF. The CDR3 DNA reads TGTGCCAGTAGTATAGCCGGGCTTGGGGGCGCGGAGGACTATGGCTACACCTTC.